The clone carrying this T cell receptor beta chain came up once. Profiling relied on immunoSEQ multiplex PCR, and the TCRdb table lists in-frame clones only, not all of them. The data contain about 98,000 clones, around 92% of them singletons. The data are from a study of control samples from healthy donors and cancer patients. Trimming left V 3 bases short and J 8 bases short, with 8 bases between. The CDR3 totals 12 residues. Germline loops: CDR1 SEHNR, CDR2 FQNEAQ (reference sequence). The specimen was blood. The rearrangement uses TRBV7-9 and TRBJ2-1; D possibly corresponds to TRBD1 (5 bases). This TCR derives from a woman between 18 and 29 years old in good health. CDR3 region: CASSFKQDEQFF. CDR3 bases: TGTGCCAGCAGCTTTAAACAGGATGAGCAGTTCTTC.